The clone carrying this T cell receptor beta chain was seen many times. Its specificity is unknown. In the source study's methods: In papillary thyroid cancer, a distant-metastasis classifier was built using CDR3 differences across clinicopathological groups. Via MiXCR, TCRdb re-called the PCR reads. Clone size and V and J calls follow TCRdb, not the original study. Here the sample spans 15,000 to 20,000 clones, 30% to 35% being singletons. All patients were untreated before thyroid surgery. The data are from a study of metastatic and nonmetastatic thyroid tumors. Whole-study context: Repertoire comparisons spanned blood and tumor or nodule tissue from malignant and benign thyroid patients. Study-wide points: A significant increase in TCR beta diversity was reportedly seen in malignant thyroid tumors relative to benign nodules, in blood and tumor.

The CDR3 is 14 amino acids. Trimming cost V 3 bases and J 5 bases, with 12 bases left between them. The germline gives CDR1 SGHKS, CDR2 YYEKEE (reference sequence). The origin of this receptor is a female donor with papillary thyroid cancer or a benign thyroid nodule (not recorded which). Some clones in this sample may be carry-over from other donors' samples. The sample consisted of blood. The chain is built from TRBV5-5 and TRBJ1-5; D gene ambiguous. The CDR3 nucleotides read TGTGCCAGCAGCTCAGGCCCCTGGGATCAGCCCCAGCATTTT. This codes for CASSSGPWDQPQHF.